This T cell receptor beta chain was identified in a study of cytomegalovirus exposure and HLA in healthy donors. The study, taken as a whole, reports: TCR beta sequences reportedly predicted most subjects' HLA-A and HLA-B alleles accurately.

As for this clone: What it binds is unknown.

Trimming took 11 bases from V and 9 from J; bases not matched to a gene: 12. Germline V gene sequence: CDR1 SEHNR, CDR2 FQNEAQ (reference sequence). The length of the CDR3 is 13 residues. PCR used 60 Vbeta primers and 13 Jbeta primers. Libraries were prepared by immunoSEQ multiplex PCR; TCRdb keeps only in-frame clonotypes and omits some of them. The table includes 150,000 to 200,000 clones, approximately 82% detected once. This receptor was obtained from a woman aged 18-29 years in good health and CMV-seropositive. This chain uses TRBV7-9 with TRBJ2-1; TRBD2 aligns across 8 bases. The specimen was PBMCs. CDR3: CAGGGRVKTEQFF. CDR3 bases: TGTGCCGGCGGGGGGAGGGTAAAAACTGAGCAGTTCTTC.